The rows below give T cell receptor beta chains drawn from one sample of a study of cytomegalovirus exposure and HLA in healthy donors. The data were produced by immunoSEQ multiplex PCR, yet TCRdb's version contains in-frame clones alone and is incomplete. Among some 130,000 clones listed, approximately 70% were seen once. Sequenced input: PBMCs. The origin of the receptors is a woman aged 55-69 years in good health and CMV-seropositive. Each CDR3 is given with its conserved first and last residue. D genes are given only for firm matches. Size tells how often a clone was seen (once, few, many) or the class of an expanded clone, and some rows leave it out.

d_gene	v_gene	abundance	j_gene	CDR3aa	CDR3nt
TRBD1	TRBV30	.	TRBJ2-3	CACRGQDTQYF	TGTGCCTGCAGGGGGCAGGATACGCAGTATTTT
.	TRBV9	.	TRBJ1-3	CASSPVSGFSGNTIYF	TGTGCCAGCAGCCCAGTTTCAGGGTTCTCTGGAAACACCATATATTTT
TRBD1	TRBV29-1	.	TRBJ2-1	CSVELDRLSEQFF	TGCAGCGTTGAACTGGACAGGTTGAGTGAGCAGTTCTTC
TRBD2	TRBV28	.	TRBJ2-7	CASRPSGRASYEQYF	TGTGCCAGCAGGCCAAGCGGGAGGGCCTCCTACGAGCAGTACTTC
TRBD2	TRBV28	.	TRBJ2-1	CASSLSSGISYNEQFF	TGTGCCAGCAGTTTATCTAGCGGAATTTCCTACAATGAGCAGTTCTTC
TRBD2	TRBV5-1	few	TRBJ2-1	CASSSIAGGVQFF	TGCGCCAGCAGTTCAATAGCGGGAGGGGTTCAGTTCTTC
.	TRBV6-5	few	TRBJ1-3	CASSYTQVLSGNTIYF	TGTGCCAGCAGTTACACCCAGGTCCTCTCTGGAAACACCATATATTTT
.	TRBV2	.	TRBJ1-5	CASSEVGFNQPQHF	TGTGCCAGCAGTGAGGTCGGGTTTAATCAGCCCCAGCATTTT
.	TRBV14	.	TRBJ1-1	CASSQLGAEAFF	TGTGCCAGCAGCCAACTAGGTGCTGAAGCTTTCTTT
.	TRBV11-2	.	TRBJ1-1	CASSLDGPGGRTEAFF	TGTGCCAGCAGCTTAGATGGACCAGGAGGCCGGACTGAAGCTTTCTTT
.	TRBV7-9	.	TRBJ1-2	CASIPRRTALNYGYTF	TGTGCCAGCATCCCAAGGCGGACAGCTCTTAACTATGGCTACACCTTC
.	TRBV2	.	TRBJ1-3	CASSSLGRGNTIYF	TGTGCCAGCAGCTCCCTCGGGAGAGGAAACACCATATATTTT
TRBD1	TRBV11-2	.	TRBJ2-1	CASSPGTASYNEQFF	TGTGCCAGCAGCCCCGGGACAGCGAGCTACAATGAGCAGTTCTTC
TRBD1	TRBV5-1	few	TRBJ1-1	CASSPGDRSLNTEAFF	TGCGCCAGCAGCCCGGGGGACAGGAGTTTGAACACTGAAGCTTTCTTT
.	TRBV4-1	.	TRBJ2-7	CASSQLTQYAYEQYF	TGCGCCAGCAGCCAACTGACTCAGTACGCCTACGAGCAGTACTTC
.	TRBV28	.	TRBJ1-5	CASSLPGNSRDQPQHF	TGTGCCAGCAGTTTGCCGGGCAATTCCAGGGATCAGCCCCAGCATTTT
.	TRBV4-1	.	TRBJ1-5	CASSHNLGRGIEQPQHF	TGCGCCAGCAGCCACAACCTAGGAAGGGGAATAGAACAGCCCCAGCATTTT
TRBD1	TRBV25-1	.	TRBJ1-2	CASSERQGAGTDGYTF	TGTGCCAGCAGTGAGCGACAGGGGGCAGGAACGGATGGCTACACCTTC
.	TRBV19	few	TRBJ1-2	CASSIVLNYGYTF	TGTGCCAGTAGTATTGTCCTTAACTATGGCTACACCTTC
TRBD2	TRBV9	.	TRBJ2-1	CASSAGTSEQFF	TGTGCCAGCAGCGCCGGGACTAGTGAGCAGTTCTTC
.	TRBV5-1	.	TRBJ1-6	CASSKGQDDSPLHF	TGCGCCAGCAGCAAGGGACAAGACGATTCACCCCTCCACTTT
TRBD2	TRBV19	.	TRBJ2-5	CASSTSRAGGYETQYF	TGTGCCAGTAGTACCTCTCGAGCGGGAGGGTATGAGACCCAGTACTTC
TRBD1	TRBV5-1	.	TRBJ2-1	CASSWTGENEQFF	TGCGCCAGCAGCTGGACAGGGGAAAATGAGCAGTTCTTC
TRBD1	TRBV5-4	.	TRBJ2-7	CASSLGGGESYEQYF	TGTGCCAGCAGCTTGGGAGGGGGCGAATCCTACGAGCAGTACTTC
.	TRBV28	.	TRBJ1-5	CASILRGNSNQPQHF	TGTGCCAGCATCCTCAGGGGCAATAGCAATCAGCCCCAGCATTTT
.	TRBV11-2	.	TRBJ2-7	CASSLRGTAYEQYF	TGTGCCAGCAGCCTACGGGGGACAGCCTACGAGCAGTACTTC
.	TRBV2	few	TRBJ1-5	CASSETRGRYQPQHF	TGTGCCAGCAGTGAGACCAGGGGTAGGTATCAGCCCCAGCATTTT
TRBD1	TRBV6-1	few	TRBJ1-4	CASSEPGGKLFF	TGTGCCAGCAGTGAACCAGGGGGCAAACTGTTTTTT
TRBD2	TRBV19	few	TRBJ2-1	CASSLTSGTYNEQFF	TGTGCCAGTAGTCTAACTAGCGGGACCTACAATGAGCAGTTCTTC
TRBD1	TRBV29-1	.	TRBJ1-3	CSVFDRAGNTIYF	TGCAGCGTTTTTGACAGGGCTGGAAACACCATATATTTT
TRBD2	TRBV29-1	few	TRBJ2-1	CSVEAGLAGGSQQFF	TGCAGCGTTGAAGCGGGGCTAGCGGGTGGATCACAGCAGTTCTTC